These 10 T cell receptor beta chains originate from one sample sequenced in a study of cytomegalovirus exposure and HLA in healthy donors (dated by TCRdb to about 2017). Library generation was performed with the immunoSEQ multiplex PCR assay. For the multiplex PCR, a mixture combining 60 forward primers for TCR Vbeta segments and 13 reverse primers for TCR Jbeta segments was used. TCRdb's version of the immuneACCESS table is confined to in-frame rearrangements and falls short of the full clone set. An unresolved V gene accounts for under half of the shortfall where checked; the remainder is of unknown origin. The sample profile shows over 80,000 clones; approximately 80% of them were found once. The top ten clonotypes cover around 3.2% of the sample. Sequenced material: PBMCs. The origin of the receptors is a man aged 25-45 years in good health and CMV-seropositive.

Points on this clone: The identical CDR3 is also encoded by other nucleotide sequences in the sample. The chain combines TRBV11-2 with TRBJ2-7; D not resolved. The germline V and J ends were trimmed by 5 bases and 3 bases, with 5 bases remaining between them. CDR3 size: 11 residues. CDR1 is SGHAT, CDR2 FQNNGV, per germline. The CDR3, as DNA: TGTGCCAGCAGCCTCTTCTACGAGCAGTACTTC. Translation: CASSLFYEQYF.

The chain couples TRBV18 to TRBJ1-5; 9 bases map to TRBD1. Germline lookup yields CDR1 KGHSH and CDR2 LQKENI. V lost 5 bases and J lost 7; bases outside the gene matches: 6. The CDR3 length is 14 residues. In DNA form, the CDR3 reads TGTGCCAGCTCAACAGGGGGCGCGGGGCAGCCCCAGCATTTT. This gives the protein CASSTGGAGQPQHF.

The rearrangement uses TRBV6-5 and TRBJ1-5; D is possibly TRBD1 (6 bases). Germline loops: CDR1 MNHEY, CDR2 SVGAGI. V dropped 2 bases and J dropped 6 bases, with 17 bases sitting between them. This CDR3 comprises 16 residues. The CDR3, as DNA: TGTGCCAGCAGTTACAGGGGAACAGGGCTTGGTCAGCCCCAGCATTTT. Translation: CASSYRGTGLGQPQHF.

V usage is TRBV11-1 and J usage is TRBJ2-7, with D possibly matching TRBD2 (5 bases). CDR3 size: 15 residues. Per the germline V gene, CDR1 is SGHAT and CDR2 is FQDESV (reference sequence). V was cut by 5 bases and J by 0 bases, with 14 bases left in between. CDR3 residues: CASSHFTSDSYEQYF. As DNA, the CDR3 is TGTGCCAGCAGCCATTTTACTAGTGACTCCTACGAGCAGTACTTC.

The genes are TRBV2 and TRBJ2-7, with D maybe TRBD1 (6 bases). In germline, CDR1 is SNHLY, CDR2 FYNNEI. Trimming left V 7 bases short and J 5 bases short, with 18 bases between. The CDR3 is made up of 14 amino acids. This CDR3 reads CASTGGAGVHEQYF. The DNA of the CDR3 is TGTGCCAGCACTGGTGGGGCAGGGGTACACGAGCAGTACTTC.

J is TRBJ2-2 and V is TRBV29-1, with 12 bases fitting TRBD2. CDR1 and CDR2 (germline): SQVTM, ANQGSEA. The CDR3 spans 15 residues. Trimming cost V 3 bases and J 7 bases; bases outside gene matches: 6. The CDR3 sequence is CSVEVTSGSIGELFF. The CDR3 nucleotides read TGCAGCGTTGAGGTGACTAGCGGGAGTATCGGGGAGCTGTTTTTT.

This chain connects TRBV7-9 to TRBJ2-1, with 15 bases lining up with TRBD2. V lost 5 bases and J lost 4; bases outside the gene matches: 12. CDR1 is SEHNR and CDR2 is FQNEAQ in the germline V gene (reference sequence). The CDR3 loop spans 19 amino acids. The CDR3 region has the DNA TGTGCCAGCAGCCCGGGACTAGCGGGAGGCCCGTCCCCATACAATGAGCAGTTCTTC. This gives the protein CASSPGLAGGPSPYNEQFF.

The chain has TRBV5-8 and TRBJ2-5; 13 bases line up with TRBD2. This CDR3 is built from 16 residues. From germline, CDR1 is SGHTS and CDR2 YDEGEE. J gave up 4 bases and V 4 bases, and 7 bases lay outside the gene matches. The CDR3 coding sequence is TGTGCCAGCAGCCTACTAGCGGGAGGGACACTAGAGACCCAGTACTTC. Translated: CASSLLAGGTLETQYF.

J is TRBJ2-2 and V is TRBV29-1; 8 positions match TRBD2. The CDR3 sequence is 15 residues long. J was trimmed by 0 bases and V by 6 bases; bases with no gene match: 6. Germline CDR1 SQVTM, CDR2 ANQGSEA. The CDR3 loop reads CSVVSGNANTGELFF. CDR3 in DNA: TGCAGCGTAGTTAGCGGGAACGCGAACACCGGGGAGCTGTTTTTT.

The chain uses TRBV6-1 and TRBJ1-3; perhaps TRBD1 as D (6 bases). V was cut by 4 bases and J by 2 bases, with 24 bases left in between. The CDR3 extends over 19 amino acids. The V gene's germline CDR1 is MNHNS and CDR2 SASEGT. DNA of the CDR3: TGTGCCAGCAGTGGCCCCTGGGCCCAGGGGTGGCCAACTGGAAACACCATATATTTT. The encoded protein is CASSGPWAQGWPTGNTIYF.